These 16 T cell receptor beta chains came from one sample sequenced in a study of blood T cell repertoires in COVID-19. The repertoire was sequenced with immunoSEQ multiplex PCR; TCRdb's copy has only in-frame clones and lacks some. This sample has some 70,000 clones, with 90% found just once. The sample was peripheral blood. All receptors come from a man aged 50 or older with acute or convalescent COVID-19.

This clone appeared a single time. This CDR3 is CASSDRQGKGNTIYF. The CDR3 nucleotides read TGTGCCAGCAGTGACCGACAGGGGAAGGGAAACACCATATATTTT. The rearrangement uses TRBV25-1 and TRBJ1-3; TRBD1 matches 8 bases. The CDR3 length is 15 residues. Germline V CDR1 and CDR2: MGHDK, SYGVNS. V gave up 3 bases and J gave up 4 bases; unmatched junction bases: 5.

This chain uses TRBV6-5 with TRBJ1-2, with 10 bases that match TRBD1. This CDR3 spans 13 amino acids. The trim removed 6 bases at V and 8 bases at J, leaving 6 bases unmatched. CDR1 MNHEY and CDR2 SVGAGI come from the germline V gene. The CDR3 loop reads CASRTGGFKGYTF. The DNA for the CDR3 is TGTGCCAGCAGGACAGGGGGCTTCAAGGGCTACACCTTC.

The chain combines TRBV19 with TRBJ1-1; no clear D. CDR3 length equals 13 residues. V was pared by 0 bases and J by 7 bases, with 9 bases between. Germline V gene sequence: CDR1 LNHDA, CDR2 SQIVND (reference sequence). CDR3: CASSIEVASEAFF. The DNA of the CDR3 is TGTGCCAGTAGTATAGAAGTGGCCAGTGAAGCTTTCTTT. The variable domain in full, completed from reference TRBV19 and TRBJ1-1, reads DGGITQSPKYLFRKEGQNVTLSCEQNLNHDAMYWYRQDPGQGLRLIYYSQIVNDFQKGDIAEGYSVSREKKESFPLTVTSAQKNPTAFYLCASSIEVASEAFFGQGTRLTVV.

The rearrangement links TRBV5-1 to TRBJ2-1; 10 bases line up with TRBD2. The CDR3 runs to 15 residues. V shed 2 bases and J 9 bases; nucleotides not matched to a gene: 8. Germline CDR1 and CDR2: SGHRS and YFSETQ. CDR3 protein: CASSFRAGGYAEQFF. CDR3 in DNA: TGCGCCAGCAGCTTCAGAGCGGGAGGGTACGCTGAGCAGTTCTTC.

The rearrangement links TRBV2 to TRBJ1-1, with 9 bases aligning to TRBD1. This CDR3 has 15 residues. The germline CDR1 and CDR2 sequences are SNHLY and FYNNEI. J lost 5 bases, V lost 6 bases, and 10 bases had no gene match. The CDR3 here is CASRDRGGGGTEAFF. Written as DNA, the CDR3 is TGTGCCAGCAGGGACAGGGGAGGCGGGGGAACTGAAGCTTTCTTT.

The chain joins TRBV5-1 to TRBJ2-7, with 9 bases identical to TRBD2. J was trimmed by 0 bases and V by 6 bases; bases with no gene match: 4. The CDR3 runs 14 residues. Germline V gene lookup returns CDR1 SGHRS and CDR2 YFSETQ. The CDR3 sequence is CASTLSGSSYEQYF. In nucleotides, the CDR3 is TGCGCCAGCACACTTAGCGGGAGCTCCTACGAGCAGTACTTC.

The chain has TRBV2 and TRBJ2-7; 8 bases match TRBD2. The CDR3 runs 14 residues. Looked up from germline, CDR1 is SNHLY and CDR2 is FYNNEI. V lost 2 bases, J lost 3 bases, and 3 bases stayed unmatched. The CDR3 is CASSESGSRYEQYF. The CDR3 DNA is TGTGCCAGCAGTGAAAGCGGGAGTCGCTACGAGCAGTACTTC.

The CDR3, as DNA: TGTGCCAGCAGCCTTGGGACAGGGGGCCCCTACGAGCAGTACTTC. Residues: CASSLGTGGPYEQYF. The rearrangement uses TRBV3-1 (or the pseudogene TRBV3-2) and TRBJ2-7; 12 bases align to TRBD1. CDR3 length: 15 residues. Germline CDR1 reads LGHDT; CDR2 reads YNNKEL (reference sequence). Trimming at V came to 4 bases and at J to 2 bases, leaving 3 bases not matched to a gene.

The chain joins TRBV5-5 to TRBJ1-5; D not certain. The germline V and J ends were trimmed by 2 bases and 3 bases, with 3 bases remaining between them. CDR3 length: 12 amino acids. Germline-derived CDR1 and CDR2 are SGHKS and YYEKEE (reference sequence). CDR3 sequence: CASSFINQPQHF. The CDR3 DNA follows: TGTGCCAGCAGCTTCATCAATCAGCCCCAGCATTTT.

The V gene is TRBV5-4, the J gene TRBJ2-1, with D possibly TRBD2 on 6 matching bases. Germline V lookup: CDR1 SGHNT, CDR2 YYREEE (reference sequence). The CDR3 length is 14 residues. V lost 6 bases and J 10 bases, leaving 20 bases between the germline ends. As DNA, the CDR3 is TGTGCCAGCACCCCTCCAGTAGGAGGGTCGGAGCAGTTCTTC. Protein product: CASTPPVGGSEQFF. Supplemented by reference TRBV5-4 and TRBJ2-1, the full variable domain reads ETGVTQSPTHLIKTRGQQVTLRCSSQSGHNTVSWYQQALGQGPQFIFQYYREEENGRGNFPPRFSGLQFPNYSSELNVNALELDDSALYLCASTPPVGGSEQFFGPGTRLTVL.

The rearrangement uses TRBV5-1 and TRBJ1-2; D not resolved. The germline V and J ends were trimmed by 4 bases and 4 bases, with 14 bases remaining between them. Germline V lookup: CDR1 SGHRS, CDR2 YFSETQ. CDR3 size: 14 residues. The CDR3 here is CASSPNTDSYGYTF. Written as DNA, the CDR3 is TGCGCCAGCAGCCCAAACACCGACTCCTATGGCTACACCTTC.

The chain joins TRBV5-4 to TRBJ2-7; 11 bases map to TRBD2. V dropped 2 bases and J dropped 6; count of bases not matched to a gene: 10. The CDR3 totals 16 residues. Per germline, CDR1 SGHNT and CDR2 YYREEE (reference sequence). In DNA form, the CDR3 reads TGTGCCAGCAGCTTCCCAAGACTAGCGGGGAGCCCCGAGCAGTACTTC. The encoded protein is CASSFPRLAGSPEQYF. Variable domain in full (rest from reference TRBV5-4 and TRBJ2-7): ETGVTQSPTHLIKTRGQQVTLRCSSQSGHNTVSWYQQALGQGPQFIFQYYREEENGRGNFPPRFSGLQFPNYSSELNVNALELDDSALYLCASSFPRLAGSPEQYFGPGTRLTVT.

The rearrangement uses TRBV30 and TRBJ2-5; 7 bases fit TRBD1. Germline V gene data show CDR1 as GTSNPN and CDR2 as SVGIG (reference sequence). V shed 3 bases and J 0 bases; nucleotides not matched to a gene: 10. The CDR3 is made up of 16 amino acids. The DNA of the CDR3 is TGTGCCTGGAGCAAAAAAGGGACAGAAAACCAAGAGACCCAGTACTTC. This translates into CAWSKKGTENQETQYF. The whole variable domain, filled in from reference TRBV30 and TRBJ2-5, reads SQTIHQWPATLVQPVGSPLSLECTVEGTSNPNLYWYRQAAGRGLQLLFYSVGIGQISSEVPQNLSASRPQDRQFILSSKKLLLSDSGFYLCAWSKKGTENQETQYFGPGTRLLVL.

This sequence joins TRBV20-1 and TRBJ2-1; TRBD2 is a possible D gene (6 bases). This CDR3 region has 10 residues. V lost 7 bases to trimming and J lost 7 bases, with 8 bases between them. Per germline, CDR1 DFQATT and CDR2 SNEGSKA (reference sequence). CDR3 amino acids: CSGGVNEQFF. DNA for the CDR3: TGCAGTGGGGGGGTGAATGAGCAGTTCTTC.

The chain employs TRBV24-1 and TRBJ2-1; no clear D. Per the germline V gene, CDR1 is KGHDR and CDR2 is SFDVKD. The CDR3 runs to 11 residues. Trimming stripped 1 base from V and 10 bases from J, with 4 bases between. The CDR3 loop reads CATSDFGEQFF. CDR3 coding DNA: TGTGCCACCAGTGATTTCGGGGAGCAGTTCTTC.

This chain links TRBV4-1 with TRBJ1-3, with D maybe TRBD1 (6 bases). Trimming stripped 0 bases from V and 4 bases from J, with 16 bases between. This CDR3 has 17 amino acids. Germline V CDR1 and CDR2: MGHRA, YSYEKL. The CDR3 loop is CASSQEVPGARGNTIYF. The CDR3 coding sequence is TGCGCCAGCAGCCAAGAGGTTCCAGGGGCGAGAGGAAACACCATATATTTT.